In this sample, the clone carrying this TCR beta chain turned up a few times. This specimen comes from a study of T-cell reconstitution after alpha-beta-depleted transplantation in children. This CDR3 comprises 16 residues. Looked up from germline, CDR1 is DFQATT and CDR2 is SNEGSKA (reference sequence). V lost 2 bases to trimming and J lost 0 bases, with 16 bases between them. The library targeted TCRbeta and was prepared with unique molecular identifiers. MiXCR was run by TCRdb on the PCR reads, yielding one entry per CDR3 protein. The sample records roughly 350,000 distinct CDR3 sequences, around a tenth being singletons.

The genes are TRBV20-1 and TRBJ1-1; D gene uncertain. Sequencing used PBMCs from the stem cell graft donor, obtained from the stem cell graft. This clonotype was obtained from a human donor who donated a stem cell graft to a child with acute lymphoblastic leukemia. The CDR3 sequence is CSARRPLGSMNTEAFF. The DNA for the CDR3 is TGCAGTGCTAGAAGGCCTCTGGGTAGCATGAACACTGAAGCTTTCTTT.